Listed here are 11 T cell receptor beta chains from one sample, sequenced in a study of blood T cells in healthy people across ages. Primers used in a second PCR of about 7 to 11 cycles were a sample-barcoded 5' primer and a J-beta primer mix. TCRdb itself ran the 5' RACE reads through MiXCR, one entry per CDR3 protein. In the table there are approximately 600,000 distinct CDR3 sequences, around three fifths of which are singletons. Source material: blood. The source of these receptors is a man between 60 and 70 years old in good health.

There are a few counts of this clonotype. This chain joins TRBV5-1 and TRBJ2-7, with D tentatively TRBD1 (6 bases). V was clipped by 2 bases and J by 5 bases, with 14 bases between them. Germline assignment: CDR1 SGHRS and CDR2 YFSETQ. The CDR3 totals 14 residues. Here the CDR3 DNA reads TGCGCCAGCAGCTTCGGGACAACAAGCCACGAGCAGTACTTC. Protein: CASSFGTTSHEQYF.

The table lists this clonotype with a few counts. The V call is TRBV20-1, the J call TRBJ1-1; 8 nucleotides agree with TRBD1. V gave up 5 bases and J gave up 4 bases; unmatched junction bases: 3. The germline V gene has CDR1 DFQATT and CDR2 SNEGSKA (reference sequence). The CDR3 covers 12 residues. This CDR3 is CSARDRGTEAFF. CDR3 DNA sequence: TGCAGTGCTCGTGACAGGGGCACTGAAGCTTTCTTT.

The chain recombines TRBV3-1 with TRBJ1-1, with D perhaps TRBD1 (6 bases). The CDR3 is 15 amino acids. From germline, CDR1 is LGHDT and CDR2 YNNKEL (reference sequence). The V end lost 1 base, the J end lost 1 base, and 10 bases lay between the germline ends. The CDR3: CASSQVKTGNTEAFF. CDR3 bases: TGTGCCAGCAGCCAAGTTAAGACAGGGAACACTGAAGCTTTCTTT.

The chain is built from TRBV20-1 and TRBJ2-2; 12 nucleotides align to TRBD1. The CDR3 totals 16 residues. Germline V lookup: CDR1 DFQATT, CDR2 SNEGSKA (reference sequence). J lost 6 bases, V lost 5 bases, and 10 bases had no gene match. In nucleotides, the CDR3 is TGCAGTGCTCCCAGGGGGGACAGGGGGCGTTCCGGGGAGCTGTTTTTT. It codes for CSAPRGDRGRSGELFF.

In its sample, this clonotype was seen a few times. The chain carries TRBV11-2 and TRBJ2-1, with a possible D match to TRBD1 (5 bases). Germline-derived CDR1 and CDR2 are SGHAT and FQNNGV. V lost 2 bases and J lost 8, with 16 bases in between. CDR3 length: 15 residues. The CDR3 DNA is TGTGCCAGCAGCTTAAGGACCCAGGGCCGGGATGAGCAGTTCTTC. It encodes CASSLRTQGRDEQFF.

V gene TRBV3-1 combines with J gene TRBJ2-6; D is undetermined. The CDR3 spans 15 residues. Germline CDR1 reads LGHDT; CDR2 reads YNNKEL (reference sequence). The V gene lost 4 bases and the J gene lost 1 base, with 8 bases spanning the gap. The CDR3 reads CASSPTVSGANVLTF. In DNA form, the CDR3 reads TGTGCCAGCAGCCCTACAGTTTCTGGGGCCAACGTCCTGACTTTC.

V and J are TRBV12-3 or TRBV12-4 and TRBJ2-1; D possibly matches TRBD1 or TRBD2 (6 bases each). The V end lost 6 bases, the J end lost 5 bases, and 11 bases lay between the germline ends. The CDR3 contains 13 residues. CDR3 sequence (DNA): TGTGCCAGCAGACAGGGAGGCGACAATGAGCAGTTCTTC. This translates into CASRQGGDNEQFF.

This clonotype was found a few times. The chain has TRBV7-2 and TRBJ2-5; no clear D. Per germline, CDR1 SGHTA and CDR2 FQGNSA. Between the trimmed V and J ends, which lost 2 bases and 1 base, there was a span of 11 bases. CDR3 length equals 15 residues. The CDR3 reads CASSLRAKLQETQYF. The CDR3 DNA follows: TGTGCCAGCAGCTTACGAGCAAAGCTCCAAGAGACCCAGTACTTC.

The chain is built from TRBV29-1 and TRBJ2-3, with 7 bases lining up with TRBD1. CDR3 length equals 14 residues. Germline V gives CDR1 SQVTM, CDR2 ANQGSEA. V dropped 6 bases and J dropped 0; count of bases not matched to a gene: 6. The CDR3 sequence: CSVGTASSTDTQYF. The DNA of the CDR3 is TGCAGCGTCGGGACAGCATCTAGCACAGATACGCAGTATTTT.

V gene TRBV2 combines with J gene TRBJ1-5, with 7 bases aligning to TRBD1. CDR3 length equals 17 residues. Germline V gene data show CDR1 as SNHLY and CDR2 as FYNNEI. Trimming took 4 bases from V and 4 from J; bases not matched to a gene: 13. The CDR3 bases are TGTGCCAGCAGTGGTCCGGAAGGGGGCGCCTCAAATCAGCCCCAGCATTTT. It specifies CASSGPEGGASNQPQHF. Full variable domain (missing parts from reference TRBV2 and TRBJ1-5): EPEVTQTPSHQVTQMGQEVILRCVPISNHLYFYWYRQILGQKVEFLVSFYNNEISEKSEIFDDQFSVERPDGSNFTLKIRSTKLEDSAMYFCASSGPEGGASNQPQHFGDGTRLSIL.

The chain is built from TRBV11-2 and TRBJ2-1, with TRBD2 as a possible D gene (5 bases). The CDR3 has 12 residues. Germline V gene lookup returns CDR1 SGHAT and CDR2 FQNNGV. V shed 8 bases and J shed 7 bases, with 12 bases lying between them. The DNA for the CDR3 is TGTGCCAGCGCCTGGGGAGAGAATGAGCAGTTCTTC. Its translation: CASAWGENEQFF.